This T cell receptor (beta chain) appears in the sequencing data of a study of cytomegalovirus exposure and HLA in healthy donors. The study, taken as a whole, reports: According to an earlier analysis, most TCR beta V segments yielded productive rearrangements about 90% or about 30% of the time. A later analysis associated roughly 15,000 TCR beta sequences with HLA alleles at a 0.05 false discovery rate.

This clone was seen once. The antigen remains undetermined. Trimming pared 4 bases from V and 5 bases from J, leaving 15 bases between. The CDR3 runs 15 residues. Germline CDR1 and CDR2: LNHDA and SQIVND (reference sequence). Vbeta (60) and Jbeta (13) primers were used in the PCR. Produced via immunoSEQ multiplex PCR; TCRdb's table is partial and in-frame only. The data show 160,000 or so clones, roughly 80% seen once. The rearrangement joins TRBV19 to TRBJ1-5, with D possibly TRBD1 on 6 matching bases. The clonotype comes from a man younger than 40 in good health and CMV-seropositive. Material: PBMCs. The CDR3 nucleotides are TGTGCCAGTAGTAGGCGGGGAGGGGGAGATCAGCCCCAGCATTTT. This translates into CASSRRGGGDQPQHF.